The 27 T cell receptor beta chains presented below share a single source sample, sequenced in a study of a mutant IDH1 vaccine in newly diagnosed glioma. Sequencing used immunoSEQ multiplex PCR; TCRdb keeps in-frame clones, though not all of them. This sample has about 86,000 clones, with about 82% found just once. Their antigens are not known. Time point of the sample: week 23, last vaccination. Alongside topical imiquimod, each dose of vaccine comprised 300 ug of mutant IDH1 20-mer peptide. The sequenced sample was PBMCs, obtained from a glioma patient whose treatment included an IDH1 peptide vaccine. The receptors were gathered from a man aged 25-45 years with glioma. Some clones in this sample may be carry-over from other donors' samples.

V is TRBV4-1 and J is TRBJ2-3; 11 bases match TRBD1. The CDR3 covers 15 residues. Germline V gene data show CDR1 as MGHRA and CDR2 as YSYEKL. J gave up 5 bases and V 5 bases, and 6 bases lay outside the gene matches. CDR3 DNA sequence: TGCGCCAGCAGCTCGGACAGGGGGCTTATAGATACGCAGTATTTT. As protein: CASSSDRGLIDTQYF.

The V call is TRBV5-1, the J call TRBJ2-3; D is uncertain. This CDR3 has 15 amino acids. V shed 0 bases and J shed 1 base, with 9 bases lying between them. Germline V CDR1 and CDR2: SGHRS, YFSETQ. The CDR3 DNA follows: TGCGCCAGCAGCTTGGACTACCCTGGCACAGATACGCAGTATTTT. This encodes CASSLDYPGTDTQYF.

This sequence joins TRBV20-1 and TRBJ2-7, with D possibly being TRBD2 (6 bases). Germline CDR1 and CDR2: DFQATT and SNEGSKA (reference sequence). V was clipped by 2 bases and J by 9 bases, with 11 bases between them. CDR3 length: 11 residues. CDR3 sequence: CSARISGGQYF. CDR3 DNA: TGCAGTGCTAGAATTAGCGGAGGGCAGTACTTC.

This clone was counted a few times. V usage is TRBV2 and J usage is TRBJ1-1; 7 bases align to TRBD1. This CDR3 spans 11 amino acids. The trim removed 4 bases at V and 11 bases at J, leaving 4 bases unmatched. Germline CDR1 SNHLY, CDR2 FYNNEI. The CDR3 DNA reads TGTGCCAGCAGTGTCGGACAGGCGGCTTTCTTT. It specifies CASSVGQAAFF. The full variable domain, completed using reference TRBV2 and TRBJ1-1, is EPEVTQTPSHQVTQMGQEVILRCVPISNHLYFYWYRQILGQKVEFLVSFYNNEISEKSEIFDDQFSVERPDGSNFTLKIRSTKLEDSAMYFCASSVGQAAFFGQGTRLTVV.

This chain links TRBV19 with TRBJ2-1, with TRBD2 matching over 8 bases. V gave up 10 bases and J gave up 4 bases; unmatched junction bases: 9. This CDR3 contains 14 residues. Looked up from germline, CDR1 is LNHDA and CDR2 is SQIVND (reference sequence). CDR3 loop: CATSHSGTYNEQFF. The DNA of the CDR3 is TGTGCCACCTCCCATAGCGGGACGTACAATGAGCAGTTCTTC.

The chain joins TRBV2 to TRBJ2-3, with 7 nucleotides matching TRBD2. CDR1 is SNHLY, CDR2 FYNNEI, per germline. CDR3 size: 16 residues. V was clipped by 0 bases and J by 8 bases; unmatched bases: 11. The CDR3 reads CASSEALATFSPTQYF. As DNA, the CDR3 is TGTGCCAGCAGTGAAGCACTAGCGACATTTTCTCCTACGCAGTATTTT.

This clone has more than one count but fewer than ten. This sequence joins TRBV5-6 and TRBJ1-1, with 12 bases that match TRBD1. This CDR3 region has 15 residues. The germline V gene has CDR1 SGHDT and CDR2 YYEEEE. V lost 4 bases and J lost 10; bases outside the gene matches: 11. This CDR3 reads CASSGDRGRLSGAFF. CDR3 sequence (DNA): TGTGCCAGCAGCGGGGACAGGGGGCGATTAAGTGGAGCTTTCTTT.

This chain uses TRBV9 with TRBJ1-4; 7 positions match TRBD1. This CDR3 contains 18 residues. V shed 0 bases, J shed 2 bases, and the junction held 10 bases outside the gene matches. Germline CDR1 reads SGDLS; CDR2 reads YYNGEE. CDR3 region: CASSVDGRQGSTNEKLFF. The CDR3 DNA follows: TGTGCCAGCAGCGTAGACGGACGACAGGGTTCCACTAATGAAAAACTGTTTTTT.

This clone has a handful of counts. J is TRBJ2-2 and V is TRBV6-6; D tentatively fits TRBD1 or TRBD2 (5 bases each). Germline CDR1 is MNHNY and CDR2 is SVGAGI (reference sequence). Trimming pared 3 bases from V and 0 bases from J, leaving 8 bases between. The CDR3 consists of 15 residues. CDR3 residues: CASSYGGTNTGELFF. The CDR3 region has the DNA TGTGCCAGCAGTTATGGGGGTACGAACACCGGGGAGCTGTTTTTT.

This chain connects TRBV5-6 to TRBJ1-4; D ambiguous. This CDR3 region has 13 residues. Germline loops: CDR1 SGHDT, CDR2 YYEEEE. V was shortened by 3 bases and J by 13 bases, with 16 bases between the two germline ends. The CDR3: CASSSIPVSGLFF. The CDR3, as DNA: TGTGCCAGCAGCTCGATCCCGGTCAGTGGACTGTTTTTT.

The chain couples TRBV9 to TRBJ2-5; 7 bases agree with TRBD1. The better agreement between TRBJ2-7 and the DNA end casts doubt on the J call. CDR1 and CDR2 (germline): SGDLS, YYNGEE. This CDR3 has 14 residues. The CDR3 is CASSPTGQTYEQYF. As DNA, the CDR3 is TGTGCCAGCAGCCCGACGGGACAGACCTACGAGCAGTACTTC.

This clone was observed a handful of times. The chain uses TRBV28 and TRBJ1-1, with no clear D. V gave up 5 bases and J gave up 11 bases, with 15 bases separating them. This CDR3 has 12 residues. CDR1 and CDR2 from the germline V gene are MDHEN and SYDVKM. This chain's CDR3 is CASSKDWFSAFF. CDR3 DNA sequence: TGTGCCAGCAGTAAAGACTGGTTCTCGGCTTTCTTT. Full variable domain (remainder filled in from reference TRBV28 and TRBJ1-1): DVKVTQSSRYLVKRTGEKVFLECVQDMDHENMFWYRQDPGLGLRLIYFSYDVKMKEKGDIPEGYSVSREKKERFSLILESASTNQTSMYLCASSKDWFSAFFGQGTRLTVV.

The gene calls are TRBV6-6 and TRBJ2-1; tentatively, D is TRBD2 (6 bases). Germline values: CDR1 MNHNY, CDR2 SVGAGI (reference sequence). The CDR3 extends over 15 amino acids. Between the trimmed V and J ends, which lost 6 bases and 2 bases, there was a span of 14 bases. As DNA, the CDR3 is TGTGCCAGCAGCGCAGGGAGGCATGCCTACAATGAGCAGTTCTTC. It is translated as CASSAGRHAYNEQFF.

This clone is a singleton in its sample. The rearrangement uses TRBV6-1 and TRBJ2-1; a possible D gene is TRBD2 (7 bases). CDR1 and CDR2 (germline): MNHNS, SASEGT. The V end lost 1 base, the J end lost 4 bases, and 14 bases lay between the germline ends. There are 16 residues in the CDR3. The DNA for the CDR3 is TGTGCCAGCAGTGAAGAGGAGGGAGGGGGGTACAATGAGCAGTTCTTC. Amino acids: CASSEEEGGGYNEQFF.

CDR3 bases: TGCGCCAGCAGCCACCTACGGCGGGGGGCCGTAGGTAATGAGCAGTTCTTC. Its translation: CASSHLRRGAVGNEQFF. This chain joins TRBV5-1 and TRBJ2-1, with TRBD2 identical over 8 bases. Germline values: CDR1 SGHRS, CDR2 YFSETQ. Trimming cost V 4 bases and J 7 bases; bases outside gene matches: 16. The length of the CDR3 is 17 residues.

CDR3 sequence: CAWSVHGMSNQPQHF. In DNA form, the CDR3 reads TGTGCCTGGAGTGTACATGGCATGTCGAATCAGCCCCAGCATTTT. The chain employs TRBV30 and TRBJ1-5; D remains unclear. CDR3 length equals 15 residues. Germline assignment: CDR1 GTSNPN and CDR2 SVGIG (reference sequence). Trimming stripped 0 bases from V and 4 bases from J, with 13 bases between.

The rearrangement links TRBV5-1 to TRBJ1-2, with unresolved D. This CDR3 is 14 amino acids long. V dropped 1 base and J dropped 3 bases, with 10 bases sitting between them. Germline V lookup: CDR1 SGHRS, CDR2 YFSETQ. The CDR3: CASSLWGSDYGYTF. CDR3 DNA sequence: TGCGCCAGCAGCTTGTGGGGTTCTGACTATGGCTACACCTTC.

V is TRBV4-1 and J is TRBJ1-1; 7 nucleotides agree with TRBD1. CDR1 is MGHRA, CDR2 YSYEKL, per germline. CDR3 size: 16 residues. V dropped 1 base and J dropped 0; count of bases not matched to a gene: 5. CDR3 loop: CASSQVPGTVNTEAFF. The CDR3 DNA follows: TGCGCCAGCAGCCAAGTGCCCGGGACAGTGAACACTGAAGCTTTCTTT.

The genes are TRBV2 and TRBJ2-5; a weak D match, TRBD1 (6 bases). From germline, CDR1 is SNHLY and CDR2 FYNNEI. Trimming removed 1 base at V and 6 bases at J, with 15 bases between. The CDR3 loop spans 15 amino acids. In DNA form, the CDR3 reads TGTGCCAGCAGTGAAGATCCAGGGGCCTGGCAGACCCAGTACTTC. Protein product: CASSEDPGAWQTQYF.

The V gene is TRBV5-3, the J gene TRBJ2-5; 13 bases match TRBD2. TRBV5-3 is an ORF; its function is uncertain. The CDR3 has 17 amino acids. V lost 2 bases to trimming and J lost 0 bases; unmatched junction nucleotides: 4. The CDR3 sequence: CARSFGTSGTHQETQYF. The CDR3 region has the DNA TGTGCCAGAAGCTTTGGGACTAGCGGGACCCACCAAGAGACCCAGTACTTC.

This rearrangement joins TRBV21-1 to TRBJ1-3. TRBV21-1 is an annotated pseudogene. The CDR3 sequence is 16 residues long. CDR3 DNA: TGTGCCAGCAGCAAAGTTTCGGAGTTCTCTGGAAACACCATATATTTT. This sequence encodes CASSKVSEFSGNTIYF.

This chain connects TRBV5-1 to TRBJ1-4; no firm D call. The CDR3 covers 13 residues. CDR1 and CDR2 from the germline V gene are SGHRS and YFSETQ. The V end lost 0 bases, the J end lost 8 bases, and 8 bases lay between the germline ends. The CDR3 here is CASSLDWAEKLFF. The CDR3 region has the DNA TGCGCCAGCAGCTTGGATTGGGCGGAAAAACTGTTTTTT.

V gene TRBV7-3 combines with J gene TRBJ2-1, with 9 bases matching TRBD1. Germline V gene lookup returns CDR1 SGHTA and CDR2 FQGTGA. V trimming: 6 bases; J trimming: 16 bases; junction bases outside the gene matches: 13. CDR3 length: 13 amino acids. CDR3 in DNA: TGTGCCAGCAGTTCCTCTATCGGGACAGGGCGATTCTTC. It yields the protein CASSSSIGTGRFF.

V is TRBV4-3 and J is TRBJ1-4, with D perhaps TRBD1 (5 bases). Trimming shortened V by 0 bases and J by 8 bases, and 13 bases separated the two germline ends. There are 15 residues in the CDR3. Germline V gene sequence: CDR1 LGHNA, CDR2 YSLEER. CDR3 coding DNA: TGCGCCAGCAGCCAAGATCGAAGGGGAGGGGAAAAACTGTTTTTT. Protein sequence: CASSQDRRGGEKLFF.

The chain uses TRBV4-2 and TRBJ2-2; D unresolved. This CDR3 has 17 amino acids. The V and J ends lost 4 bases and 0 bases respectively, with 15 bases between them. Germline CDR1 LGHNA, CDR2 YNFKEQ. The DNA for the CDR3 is TGTGCCAGCAGCCGACCCAAGGCGATGCCGAACACCGGGGAGCTGTTTTTT. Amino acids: CASSRPKAMPNTGELFF.

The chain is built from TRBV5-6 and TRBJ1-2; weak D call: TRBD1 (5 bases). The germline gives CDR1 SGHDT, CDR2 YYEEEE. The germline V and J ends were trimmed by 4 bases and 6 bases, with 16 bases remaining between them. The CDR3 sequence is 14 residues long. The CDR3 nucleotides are TGTGCCAGCAGCCCCCGCTTCGACAGAGATGGCTACACCTTC. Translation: CASSPRFDRDGYTF.

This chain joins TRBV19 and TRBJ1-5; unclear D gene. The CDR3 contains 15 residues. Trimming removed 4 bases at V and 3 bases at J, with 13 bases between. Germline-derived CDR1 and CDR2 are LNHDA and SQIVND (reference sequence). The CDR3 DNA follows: TGTGCCAGTAGTACGGAAGACCTCTACAATCAGCCCCAGCATTTT. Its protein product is CASSTEDLYNQPQHF.